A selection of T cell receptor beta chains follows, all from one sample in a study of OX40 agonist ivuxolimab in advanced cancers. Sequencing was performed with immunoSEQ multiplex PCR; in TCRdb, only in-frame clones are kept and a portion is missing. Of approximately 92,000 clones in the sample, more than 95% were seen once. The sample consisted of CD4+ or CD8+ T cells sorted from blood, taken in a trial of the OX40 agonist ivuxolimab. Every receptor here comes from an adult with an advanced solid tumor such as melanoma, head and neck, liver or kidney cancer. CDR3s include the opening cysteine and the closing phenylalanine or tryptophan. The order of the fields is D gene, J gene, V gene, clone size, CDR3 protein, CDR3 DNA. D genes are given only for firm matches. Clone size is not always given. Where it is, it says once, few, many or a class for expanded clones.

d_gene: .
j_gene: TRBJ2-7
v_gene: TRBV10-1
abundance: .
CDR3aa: CASSELEILQSSYEQYF
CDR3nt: TGCGCCAGCAGTGAATTAGAAATTCTTCAAAGCTCCTACGAGCAGTACTTC

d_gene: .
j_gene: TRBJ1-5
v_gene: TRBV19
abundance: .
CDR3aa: CASSIGLQPQHF
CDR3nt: TGTGCCAGTAGTATCGGATTGCAGCCCCAGCATTTT

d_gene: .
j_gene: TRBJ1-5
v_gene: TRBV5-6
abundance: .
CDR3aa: CASSLGPGVYNQPQHF
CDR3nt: TGTGCCAGCAGCTTGGGCCCCGGGGTCTACAATCAGCCCCAGCATTTT

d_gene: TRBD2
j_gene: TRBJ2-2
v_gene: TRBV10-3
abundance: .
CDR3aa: CAISPGLAGPNTGELFF
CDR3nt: TGTGCCATCAGCCCCGGACTAGCGGGGCCGAACACCGGGGAGCTGTTTTTT

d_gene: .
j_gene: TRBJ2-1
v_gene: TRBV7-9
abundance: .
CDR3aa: CASSLPSSYNEQFF
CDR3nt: TGTGCCAGCAGCTTACCTAGCTCCTACAATGAGCAGTTCTTC

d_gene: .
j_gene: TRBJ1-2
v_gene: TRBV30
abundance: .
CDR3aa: CACEPGTPNGYTF
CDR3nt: TGTGCCTGCGAGCCGGGGACACCGAATGGCTACACCTTC

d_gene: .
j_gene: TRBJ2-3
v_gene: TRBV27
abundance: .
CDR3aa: CASRSPSATDTQYF
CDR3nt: TGTGCCAGCAGATCCCCTAGCGCCACAGATACGCAGTATTTT

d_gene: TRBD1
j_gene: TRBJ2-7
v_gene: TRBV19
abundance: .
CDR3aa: CASSLQGAPYEQYF
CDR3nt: TGTGCCAGTAGTTTACAGGGGGCCCCCTACGAGCAGTACTTC

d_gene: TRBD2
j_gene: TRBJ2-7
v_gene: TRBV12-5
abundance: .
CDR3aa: CASGCPLLAGFSYEQYF
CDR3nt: TGTGCTAGTGGTTGCCCGCTACTAGCGGGGTTCTCCTACGAGCAGTACTTC

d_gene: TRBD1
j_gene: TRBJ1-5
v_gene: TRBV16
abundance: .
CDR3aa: CASSYGQGDQPQHF
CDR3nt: TGTGCCAGCAGCTACGGACAGGGGGATCAGCCCCAGCATTTT

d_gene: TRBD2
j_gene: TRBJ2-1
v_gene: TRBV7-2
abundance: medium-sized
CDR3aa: CASSPRTSGERSHEQFF
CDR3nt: TGTGCCAGCAGCCCCCGGACTAGCGGGGAGAGATCCCATGAGCAGTTCTTC

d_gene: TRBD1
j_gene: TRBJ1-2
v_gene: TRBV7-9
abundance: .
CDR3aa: CASSSPGTGSPYGYTF
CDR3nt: TGTGCCAGCAGCTCGCCCGGGACAGGGTCCCCCTATGGCTACACCTTC

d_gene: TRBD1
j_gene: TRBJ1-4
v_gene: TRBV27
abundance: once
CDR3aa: CASSSGTGLEKLFF
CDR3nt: TGTGCCAGCAGTTCCGGGACAGGGCTTGAAAAACTGTTTTTT

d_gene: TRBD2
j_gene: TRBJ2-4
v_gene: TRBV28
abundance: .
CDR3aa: CASSLTGRSAWDIQYF
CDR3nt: TGTGCCAGCAGTCTTACCGGGAGGAGCGCTTGGGACATTCAGTACTTC

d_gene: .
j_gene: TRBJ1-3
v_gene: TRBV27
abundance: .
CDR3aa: CASRGVGNTIYF
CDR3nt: TGTGCCAGCAGGGGAGTCGGAAACACCATATATTTT

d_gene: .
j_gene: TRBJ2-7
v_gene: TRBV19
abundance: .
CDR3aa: CATHGSEGPYEQYF
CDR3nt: TGTGCCACCCACGGGTCCGAGGGACCTTACGAGCAGTACTTC

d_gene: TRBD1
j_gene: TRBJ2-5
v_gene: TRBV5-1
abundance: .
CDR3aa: CASSPRGETQYF
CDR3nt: TGCGCCAGCAGCCCCAGGGGGGAGACCCAGTACTTC

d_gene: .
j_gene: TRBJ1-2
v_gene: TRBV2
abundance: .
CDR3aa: CASDARNIYGYTF
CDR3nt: TGTGCCAGTGACGCCAGGAATATTTACGGCTACACCTTC

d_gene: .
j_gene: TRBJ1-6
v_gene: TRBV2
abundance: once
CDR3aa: CASSAGVSPLHF
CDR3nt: TGTGCCAGCAGTGCGGGGGTTTCACCCCTCCACTTT

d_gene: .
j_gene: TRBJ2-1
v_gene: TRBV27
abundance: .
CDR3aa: CASTPDPSSYNEQFF
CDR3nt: TGTGCCAGCACCCCCGACCCCAGCTCCTACAATGAGCAGTTCTTC

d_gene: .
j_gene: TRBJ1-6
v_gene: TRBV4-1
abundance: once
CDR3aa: CASSQVAGSNSPLHF
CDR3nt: TGCGCCAGCAGCCAAGTAGCAGGGTCCAATTCACCCCTCCACTTT

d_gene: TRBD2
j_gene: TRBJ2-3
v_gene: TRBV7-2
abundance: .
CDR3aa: CASSGTSGTTDTQYF
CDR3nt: TGTGCCAGCAGCGGGACTAGCGGAACCACAGATACGCAGTATTTT

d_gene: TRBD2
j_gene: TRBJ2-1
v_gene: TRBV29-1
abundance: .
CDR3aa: CSVAGAGVGMGEQFF
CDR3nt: TGCAGCGTTGCAGGTGCGGGAGTAGGTATGGGTGAGCAGTTCTTC

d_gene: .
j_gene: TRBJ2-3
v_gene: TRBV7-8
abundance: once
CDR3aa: CASSQNVQYTHTDTQYF
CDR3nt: TGTGCCAGCAGCCAGAATGTCCAGTACACACACACAGATACGCAGTATTTT

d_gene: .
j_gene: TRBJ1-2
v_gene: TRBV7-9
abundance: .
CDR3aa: CASSLAQGQGGYTF
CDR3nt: TGTGCCAGCAGCTTAGCCCAGGGGCAGGGAGGCTACACCTTC

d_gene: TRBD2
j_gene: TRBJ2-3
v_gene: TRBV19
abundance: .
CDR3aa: CASRSAGGLPTDTQYF
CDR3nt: TGTGCCAGTAGGTCAGCGGGAGGGCTCCCCACAGATACGCAGTATTTT

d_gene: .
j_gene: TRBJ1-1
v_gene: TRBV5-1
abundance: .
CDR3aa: CASSLEAEGNTEAFF
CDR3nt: TGCGCCAGCAGCTTGGAGGCGGAAGGGAACACTGAAGCTTTCTTT

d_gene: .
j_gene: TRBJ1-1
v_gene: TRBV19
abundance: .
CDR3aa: CASSIGTEAFF
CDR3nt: TGTGCCAGTAGTATAGGGACTGAAGCTTTCTTT

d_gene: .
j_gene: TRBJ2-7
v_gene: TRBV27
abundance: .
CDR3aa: CASSLRSGGFYEQYF
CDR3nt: TGTGCCAGCAGTTTACGATCGGGGGGCTTCTACGAGCAGTACTTC

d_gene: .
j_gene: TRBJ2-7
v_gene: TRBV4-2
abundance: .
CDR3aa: CASSPLVVSEQYF
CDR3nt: TGTGCCAGCAGCCCCCTGGTTGTGTCCGAGCAGTACTTC

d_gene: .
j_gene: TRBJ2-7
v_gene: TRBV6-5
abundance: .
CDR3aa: CASSWVLYEQYF
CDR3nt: TGTGCCAGCAGCTGGGTTCTCTACGAGCAGTACTTC

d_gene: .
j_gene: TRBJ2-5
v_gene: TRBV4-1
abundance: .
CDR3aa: CASSQESRIGETQYF
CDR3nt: TGCGCCAGCAGCCAAGAGAGTAGAATAGGCGAGACCCAGTACTTC

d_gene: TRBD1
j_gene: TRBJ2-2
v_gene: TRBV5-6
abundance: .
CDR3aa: CASSLAGQGAYGGGELFF
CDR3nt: TGTGCCAGCAGCTTGGCGGGACAGGGGGCTTATGGTGGCGGGGAGCTGTTTTTT

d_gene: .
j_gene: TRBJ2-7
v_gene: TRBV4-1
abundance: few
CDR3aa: CASSQLGTYEQYF
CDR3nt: TGCGCCAGCAGCCAATTGGGGACCTACGAGCAGTACTTC

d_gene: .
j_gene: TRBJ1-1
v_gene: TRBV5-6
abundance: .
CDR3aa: CASSRTGITEAFF
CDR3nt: TGTGCCAGCAGCAGGACCGGGATCACTGAAGCTTTCTTT

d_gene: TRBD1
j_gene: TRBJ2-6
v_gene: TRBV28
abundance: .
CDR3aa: CASSWDRDRGSGANVLTF
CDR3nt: TGTGCCAGCAGTTGGGATCGGGACAGGGGCTCTGGGGCCAACGTCCTGACTTTC

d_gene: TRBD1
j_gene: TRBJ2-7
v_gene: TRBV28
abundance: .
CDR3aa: CASSLDRAEQYF
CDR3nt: TGTGCCAGCAGTTTGGACAGGGCCGAGCAGTACTTC

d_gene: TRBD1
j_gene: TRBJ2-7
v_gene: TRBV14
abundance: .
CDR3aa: CASSNLGQGAYEQYF
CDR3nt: TGTGCCAGCAGCAACCTGGGACAGGGGGCTTACGAGCAGTACTTC

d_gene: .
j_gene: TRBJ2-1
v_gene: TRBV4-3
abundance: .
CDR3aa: CASSLMGGYQGNEQFF
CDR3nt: TGCGCCAGCAGCCTAATGGGGGGTTACCAGGGGAATGAGCAGTTCTTC

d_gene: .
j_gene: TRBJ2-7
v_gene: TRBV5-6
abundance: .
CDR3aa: CASSFGSEYEQYF
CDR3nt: TGTGCCAGCAGCTTCGGTAGCGAGTACGAGCAGTACTTC

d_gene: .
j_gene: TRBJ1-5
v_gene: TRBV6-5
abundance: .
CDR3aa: CAKDSQNQPQHF
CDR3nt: TGTGCTAAGGACAGCCAAAATCAGCCCCAGCATTTT

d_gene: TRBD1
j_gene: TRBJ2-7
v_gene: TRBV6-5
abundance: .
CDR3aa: CASSQSGTGVYEQYF
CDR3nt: TGTGCCAGCAGTCAATCCGGGACAGGGGTATACGAGCAGTACTTC

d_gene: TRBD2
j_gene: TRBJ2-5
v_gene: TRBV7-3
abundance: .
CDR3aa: CASSLISGETQYF
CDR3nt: TGTGCCAGCAGCTTAATTAGCGGGGAGACCCAGTACTTC

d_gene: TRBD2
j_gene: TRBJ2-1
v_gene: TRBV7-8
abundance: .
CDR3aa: CASSLGFLTSGSSYNEQFF
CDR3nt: TGTGCCAGCAGCTTAGGATTTCTGACTAGCGGGAGTTCCTACAATGAGCAGTTCTTC

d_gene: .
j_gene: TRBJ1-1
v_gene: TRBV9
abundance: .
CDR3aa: CASSVGGTEAFF
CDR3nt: TGTGCCAGCAGCGTAGGAGGGACTGAAGCTTTCTTT